Listed here are 20 T cell receptor beta chains from one sample, sequenced in a study of T cell repertoires in cytomegalovirus infection. TCRdb analysed the reads with MiXCR anew, one entry per CDR3 protein. The data contain approximately 990,000 distinct CDR3 sequences, less than 35% of them seen just once; the ten biggest clones take up roughly an eighth. These TCRs are of unknown antigen specificity. Material: cultured CD8+ T cells from PBMCs, obtained from culture after CMV antigen stimulation. These receptors all come from a human donor in good health (CMV status not recorded). Some clones in this sample may be carry-over from other donors' samples.

This clonotype was counted between two and nine times. V is TRBV6-6 and J is TRBJ2-5; 7 bases are shared with TRBD1. Germline CDR1 and CDR2: MNHNY and SVGAGI (reference sequence). This CDR3 has 16 amino acids. Trimming at V came to 5 bases and at J to 1 base, leaving 10 bases not matched to a gene. The CDR3 DNA is TGTGCCAGCAGTAGCCGGGACAGTCCTACCCAAGAGACCCAGTACTTC. This encodes CASSSRDSPTQETQYF.

The V gene is TRBV24-1, the J gene TRBJ2-3; D not certain. With 1 base removed from V and 6 bases from J, the gap between germline ends came to 10 bases. The CDR3 spans 14 residues. The germline V gene encodes CDR1 KGHDR and CDR2 SFDVKD. CDR3 region: CATSDFSPEDTQYF. For the CDR3, the DNA is TGTGCCACCAGTGATTTCTCCCCGGAGGATACGCAGTATTTT.

This clonotype was seen at least ten times. The chain recombines TRBV12-3 or TRBV12-4 with TRBJ2-7; no clear D. V lost 5 bases to trimming and J lost 3 bases, with 8 bases between them. The CDR3 contains 12 residues. CDR3 in DNA: TGTGCCAGCAGTCCGCCCGGCTACGAGCAGTACTTC. Translating it yields CASSPPGYEQYF.

The rearrangement uses TRBV4-1 and TRBJ2-2, with 14 bases lining up with TRBD2. J was trimmed by 7 bases and V by 4 bases; bases with no gene match: 8. From germline, CDR1 is MGHRA and CDR2 YSYEKL. This CDR3 is built from 17 residues. CDR3 protein: CASSRGLAGGRGGELFF. CDR3 bases: TGCGCCAGCAGCCGCGGACTAGCGGGGGGCCGCGGCGGGGAGCTGTTTTTT.

In its sample, this clonotype was seen many times. The V call is TRBV7-6, the J call TRBJ2-7, with TRBD1 matching over 8 bases. This CDR3 spans 14 amino acids. Germline V lookup: CDR1 SGHVS, CDR2 FNYEAQ. The J segment lost 4 bases and the V segment lost 5 bases, leaving 7 bases of the junction unmatched. The CDR3 protein is CASSTRQGRYEQYF. The DNA of the CDR3 is TGTGCCAGCAGCACCCGACAGGGGAGGTACGAGCAGTACTTC.

The chain links TRBV27 to TRBJ1-5; TRBD1 matches at 7 bases. The CDR3 runs 14 residues. Germline loops: CDR1 MNHEY, CDR2 SMNVEV (reference sequence). With V trimmed by 4 bases and J by 3 bases, 3 bases remained unmatched. The CDR3 here is CASSSTGFNQPQHF. The CDR3 DNA sequence: TGTGCCAGCAGTTCGACAGGGTTCAATCAGCCCCAGCATTTT.

A few counts support this clonotype. V gene TRBV12-3 or TRBV12-4 combines with J gene TRBJ2-1, with D tentatively TRBD1 (5 bases). V gave up 4 bases and J gave up 10 bases, with 14 bases separating them. CDR3 length: 13 amino acids. The CDR3 sequence: CASSSLGVDEQFF. The CDR3 DNA reads as TGTGCCAGCAGTTCTCTAGGGGTAGACGAGCAGTTCTTC.

This clonotype has at least ten counts. V usage is TRBV7-9 and J usage is TRBJ2-3; no reliable D call. V lost 5 bases and J 3 bases, leaving 6 bases between the germline ends. CDR3 length: 12 residues. Germline assignment: CDR1 SEHNR and CDR2 FQNEAQ (reference sequence). CDR3 coding DNA: TGTGCCAGCAGCGGTCGAACAGATACGCAGTATTTT. Residues: CASSGRTDTQYF. Full variable domain (rest looked up from reference TRBV7-9 and TRBJ2-3): DTGVSQNPRHKITKRGQNVTFRCDPISEHNRLYWYRQTLGQGPEFLTYFQNEAQLEKSRLLSDRFSAERPKGSFSTLEIQRTEQGDSAMYLCASSGRTDTQYFGPGTRLTVL.

This chain uses TRBV29-1 with TRBJ1-6, with D unresolved. Per the germline V gene, CDR1 is SQVTM and CDR2 is ANQGSEA. Deletions cut 5 bases from V and 16 bases from J, with 12 bases between. The CDR3 spans 10 residues. For the CDR3, the DNA is TGCAGCGTTTTCCTCGGAGTTCTCCACTTT. Its protein product is CSVFLGVLHF.

The chain couples TRBV10-3 to TRBJ2-7, with 7 bases aligning to TRBD1. CDR1 is ENHRY, CDR2 SYGVKD, per germline. This CDR3 is built from 15 residues. Unmatched junction bases numbered 8, after V lost 3 bases and J lost 3 bases. The CDR3 sequence is CAISDGQANYYEQYV. CDR3 DNA sequence: TGTGCCATCAGTGACGGACAGGCAAATTACTACGAGCAGTACGTC.

This clonotype has ten or more counts. The chain joins TRBV24-1 to TRBJ2-1; TRBD2 matches at 8 bases. Germline V gene sequence: CDR1 KGHDR, CDR2 SFDVKD. The CDR3 contains 22 residues. Trimming took 4 bases from V and 5 from J; bases not matched to a gene: 27. CDR3 DNA sequence: TGTGCCACCAGTGACTCCCACGGGAGAATAGCGGGGACCGCGGTGGTAGACAATGAGCAGTTCTTC. Translated: CATSDSHGRIAGTAVVDNEQFF.

The chain uses TRBV9 and TRBJ2-2, with 8 bases matching TRBD1. The CDR3 covers 15 residues. V trimming: 0 bases; J trimming: 6 bases; junction bases outside the gene matches: 4. Germline V gene lookup returns CDR1 SGDLS and CDR2 YYNGEE. The CDR3 DNA follows: TGTGCCAGCAGCGTAGTAGGGACAGGCTCCGGGGAGCTGTTTTTT. This gives the protein CASSVVGTGSGELFF.

The sample holds a few counts of this clonotype. This chain joins TRBV11-2 and TRBJ2-3; D is unresolved. CDR3 length equals 12 residues. Trimming stripped 2 bases from V and 7 bases from J, with 7 bases between. Germline V lookup: CDR1 SGHAT, CDR2 FQNNGV. The CDR3: CASSLLENTQYF. In nucleotides, the CDR3 is TGTGCCAGCAGCTTATTGGAAAATACGCAGTATTTT.

This clonotype has ten or more counts. This sequence joins TRBV19 and TRBJ1-4; TRBD1 aligns across 7 bases. Germline loops: CDR1 LNHDA, CDR2 SQIVND (reference sequence). With V trimmed by 4 bases and J by 0 bases, 8 bases remained unmatched. The CDR3 spans 17 residues. The CDR3 protein is CASSTRQGKPTNEKLFF. The CDR3 DNA reads as TGTGCCAGTAGTACACGACAGGGAAAGCCAACTAATGAAAAACTGTTTTTT.

About this clonotype itself: A junction boundary mismatches the germline segment, possibly from a read error. This chain joins TRBV11-2 and TRBJ1-2, with 8 bases lining up with TRBD1. This CDR3 has 14 amino acids. CDR1 and CDR2 from the germline V gene are SGHAT and FQNNGV. In nucleotides, the CDR3 is TGTGCCGGCAGCTCGGGACAGGCCTCGTATGGCTACACCTTC. Translated: CAGSSGQASYGYTF. Variable domain in full (rest from reference TRBV11-2 and TRBJ1-2): EAGVAQSPRYKIIEKRQSVAFWCNPISGHATLYWYQQILGQGPKLLIQFQNNGVVDDSQLPKDRFSAERLKGVDSTLKIQPAKLEDSAVYLCAGSSGQASYGYTFGSGTRLTVV.

This clonotype was detected only a few times. The chain employs TRBV12-3 or TRBV12-4 and TRBJ2-1; 12 bases are shared with TRBD2. The CDR3 runs 18 residues. Trimming cost V 7 bases and J 1 base; bases outside gene matches: 11. CDR3 in DNA: TGTGCCAGCACTTTGTCTAGCGGGGGGGTATGGTCCTACAATGAGCAGTTCTTC. Its protein is CASTLSSGGVWSYNEQFF.

The V call is TRBV28, the J call TRBJ2-7; TRBD1 is a possible D gene (6 bases). Germline V gives CDR1 MDHEN, CDR2 SYDVKM. The CDR3 totals 16 residues. V lost 3 bases to trimming and J lost 1 base, with 16 bases between them. CDR3 DNA sequence: TGTGCCAGCAGTTTCTCCCCAGGGGTCTCATCCTACGAGCAGTACGTC. Encoded protein: CASSFSPGVSSYEQYV.

Ten or more counts support this clonotype. This chain links TRBV12-3 or TRBV12-4 with TRBJ2-5; 10 nucleotides match TRBD2. This CDR3 region has 14 residues. Trimming removed 4 bases from V and 4 bases from J; junction bases left unmatched: 3. For the CDR3, the DNA is TGTGCCAGCAGTTCCACTAGCGGGGTAGAGACCCAGTACTTC. The encoded protein is CASSSTSGVETQYF.

This clonotype has more than one count but fewer than ten. V and J are TRBV7-9 and TRBJ1-2; D is undetermined. The length of the CDR3 is 11 residues. Trimming took 5 bases from V and 6 from J, leaving 7 bases between them. Germline loops: CDR1 SEHNR, CDR2 FQNEAQ (reference sequence). CDR3 in amino acids: CASSNRDGYTF. The CDR3 DNA reads as TGTGCCAGCAGCAATAGAGATGGCTACACCTTC.

This clonotype has a handful of counts. The V and J genes are TRBV6-5 and TRBJ1-1; no clear D. The CDR3 consists of 15 residues. Trimming pared 5 bases from V and 6 bases from J, leaving 19 bases between. Germline V gives CDR1 MNHEY, CDR2 SVGAGI. CDR3 coding DNA: TGTGCCAGCAGTCCTCATTCGAGTGGTAACGCTGAAGCTTTCTTT. Its protein product is CASSPHSSGNAEAFF.